The TCR beta chain under discussion was sequenced for a study of shared clonotypes between healthy human individuals. Every donor was a Caucasian adult from Nashville, Tennessee. A split of CD4+ cells into CD45RA+ naive and CD45RA-negative memory subsets was performed. Germline V gene lookup returns CDR1 LNHDA and CDR2 SQIVND (reference sequence). This CDR3 contains 14 residues. V shed 4 bases, J shed 11 bases, and the junction held 10 bases outside the gene matches. This clone was recorded a few times. Template for every sorted-subset replicate PCR totaled around 210 ng DNA, around 33,000 T cell genomes. Generated by immunoSEQ multiplex PCR, the TCRdb table keeps only in-frame clones and is missing some. This sample carries over a million clones, approximately 76% of them seen once, and the ten largest clones take approximately 1.5%.

The TCR sequence derives from a man between 18 and 29 years old in good health. The chain uses TRBV19 and TRBJ2-4, with 8 bases fitting TRBD1. Specimen: memory CD4+ T cells sorted from blood. The subset denotes: CD45RA-negative fraction. The CDR3 nucleotides read TGTGCCAGTAGTAACCAGGGGGCTGGGGGATTTCAGTACTTC. Its translation: CASSNQGAGGFQYF.